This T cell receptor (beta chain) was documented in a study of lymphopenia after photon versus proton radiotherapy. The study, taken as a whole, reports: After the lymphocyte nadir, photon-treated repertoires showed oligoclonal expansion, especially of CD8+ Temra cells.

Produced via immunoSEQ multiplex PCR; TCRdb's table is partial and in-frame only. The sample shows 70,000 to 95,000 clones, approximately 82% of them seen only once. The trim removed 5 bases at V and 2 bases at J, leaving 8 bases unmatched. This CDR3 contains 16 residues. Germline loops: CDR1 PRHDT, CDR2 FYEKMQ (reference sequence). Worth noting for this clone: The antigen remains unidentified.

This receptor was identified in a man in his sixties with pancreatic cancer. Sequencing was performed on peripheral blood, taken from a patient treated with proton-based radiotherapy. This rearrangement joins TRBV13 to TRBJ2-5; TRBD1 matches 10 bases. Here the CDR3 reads CASSNRQGAIQETQYF. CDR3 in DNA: TGTGCCAGCAGCAATAGACAGGGGGCGATACAAGAGACCCAGTACTTC.